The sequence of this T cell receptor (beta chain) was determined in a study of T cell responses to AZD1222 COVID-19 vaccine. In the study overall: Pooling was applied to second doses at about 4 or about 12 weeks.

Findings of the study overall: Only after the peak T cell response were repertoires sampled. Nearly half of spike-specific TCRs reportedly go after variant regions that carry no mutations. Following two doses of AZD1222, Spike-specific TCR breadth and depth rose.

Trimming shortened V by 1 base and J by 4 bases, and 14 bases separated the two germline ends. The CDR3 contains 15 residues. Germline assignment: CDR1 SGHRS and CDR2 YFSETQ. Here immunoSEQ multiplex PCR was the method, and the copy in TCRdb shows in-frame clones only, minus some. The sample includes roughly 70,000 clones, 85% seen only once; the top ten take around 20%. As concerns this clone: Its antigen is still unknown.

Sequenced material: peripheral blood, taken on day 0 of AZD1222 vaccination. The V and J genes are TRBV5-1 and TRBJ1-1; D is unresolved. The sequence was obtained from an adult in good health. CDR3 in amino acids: CASSLSPGRSTEAFF. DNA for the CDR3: TGCGCCAGCAGCTTGAGTCCGGGGAGGAGCACTGAAGCTTTCTTT.